This T cell receptor (beta chain) was found in a study of CD8 T cells in ankylosing spondylitis. This clonotype has a handful of counts. The antigen remains unidentified. Germline-derived CDR1 and CDR2 are LGHNA and YNFKEQ. V was shortened by 0 bases and J by 6 bases, with 22 bases between the two germline ends. The CDR3 totals 18 residues. Quantitative 5'-RACE with molecular barcodes produced the TCR beta libraries. Using its own MiXCR run on the 5' RACE reads, TCRdb lists one record per CDR3 protein. Counted here are 250,000 to 350,000 distinct CDR3 sequences, 20% occurring once; the ten biggest clones make up about 8.2%. Study-level points and caveats: Matched ankylosing spondylitis synovial fluid reportedly showed significant enrichment of disease-linked clones. Both synovial fluid and blood in reactive arthritis had previously been reported to carry some motif variants. There was a TCR beta motif, made of several highly homologous variants, that appeared characteristic of ankylosing spondylitis blood.

The rearrangement joins TRBV4-2 to TRBJ2-3, with D perhaps TRBD1 or TRBD2 (6 bases each). This receptor was obtained from a male donor with ankylosing spondylitis or in good health (not recorded which). The sequenced sample consisted of blood, either unsorted or a sorted T cell fraction (not recorded which). The CDR3 loop reads CASSQDPKGPGADDTQYF. The CDR3 coding sequence is TGTGCCAGCAGCCAAGACCCCAAGGGACCGGGGGCCGATGATACGCAGTATTTT.